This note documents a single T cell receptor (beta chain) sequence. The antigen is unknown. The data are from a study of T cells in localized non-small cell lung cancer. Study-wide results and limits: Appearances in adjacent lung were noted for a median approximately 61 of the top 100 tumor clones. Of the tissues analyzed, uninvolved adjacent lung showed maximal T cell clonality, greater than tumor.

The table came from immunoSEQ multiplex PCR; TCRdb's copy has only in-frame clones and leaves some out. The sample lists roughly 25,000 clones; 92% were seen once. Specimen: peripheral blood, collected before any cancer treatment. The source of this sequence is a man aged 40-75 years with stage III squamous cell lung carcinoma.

The chain's CDR3 is CASSLAPGDTQYF. In DNA form, the CDR3 reads TGTGCCAGCTCCCTTGCCCCGGGAGATACGCAGTATTTT. This sequence joins TRBV18 and TRBJ2-3; D uncertain. This CDR3 contains 13 residues. The germline V gene has CDR1 KGHSH and CDR2 LQKENI. The V end lost 6 bases, the J end lost 5 bases, and 12 bases lay between the germline ends.